This T cell receptor beta chain was identified in a study of cytomegalovirus exposure and HLA in healthy donors. Overall study results and limits: Some V segments could not be told apart, so they were left out, TRBV6-2 and TRBV6-3 among them. A link between a missense DCLRE1C variant and TCR beta V- and J-gene trimming emerged from a later analysis. Most TCR sequences were uncommon, yet certain public TCRs appeared in many donors.

Germline V gene lookup returns CDR1 MDHEN and CDR2 SYDVKM. Deletions cut 4 bases from V and 4 bases from J, with 7 bases between. The CDR3 length is 12 residues. The PCR ran on 60 Vbeta and 13 Jbeta primers. In the source study's methods: Later work found 65 million to 100 million unique TCR beta chains, with 9 million to 13 million shared. Using immunoSEQ multiplex PCR, the repertoire was profiled, and TCRdb retains in-frame clones only, with some absent. The V and J calls and clone size come from that table; D and trimming were worked out from the DNA. The table for this sample gives approximately 130,000 clones. As to this clone: Its antigen remains unknown.

The sequencing input was PBMCs. The gene calls are TRBV28 and TRBJ1-1; D possibly corresponds to TRBD1 (5 bases). This TCR was recovered from a woman aged 60-70 years in good health and CMV-seronegative. CDR3 loop: CASSWGGTEAFF. The CDR3 DNA reads as TGTGCCAGCAGTTGGGGCGGCACTGAAGCTTTCTTT. Full variable domain (remainder filled in from reference TRBV28 and TRBJ1-1): DVKVTQSSRYLVKRTGEKVFLECVQDMDHENMFWYRQDPGLGLRLIYFSYDVKMKEKGDIPEGYSVSREKKERFSLILESASTNQTSMYLCASSWGGTEAFFGQGTRLTVV.